These T cell receptor beta chains were read from a single sample in a study of cytomegalovirus exposure and HLA in healthy donors. Sequencing used immunoSEQ multiplex PCR; TCRdb keeps in-frame clones, though not all of them. The sample shows tens of thousands of clones, 90% to 96% of them seen only once. Sequencing input: PBMCs. These receptors were collected from a man younger than 30 in good health and CMV-seropositive. The conserved cysteine and the conserved F or W are not part of the CDR3 here.

v_gene	j_gene	CDR3aa
TRBV30	TRBJ2-7	AWSWDRVEQY
TRBV19	TRBJ1-5	ASRPTGEGRNQPQH
TRBV6-1	TRBJ1-2	ASRGGTGSYGYT
TRBV4-1	TRBJ2-1	ASSQDGAGGDNEQF
TRBV5-1	TRBJ2-7	ASSLDKRSVDFYEQY
TRBV18	TRBJ2-7	ASSPREGREQY
TRBV12-5	TRBJ2-3	ASGTGTFTDTQY
TRBV7-9	TRBJ1-5	ASSLNSDNQPQH
TRBV27	TRBJ1-1	ASSLALQGTNTEAF
TRBV9	TRBJ2-1	ASSVVSGLAGAEQF
TRBV7-9	TRBJ2-5	ASSFAGRLAETQY
TRBV27	TRBJ2-1	ASRQLGREQF
TRBV5-1	TRBJ1-4	ASSTGQAPTNEKLF
TRBV7-9	TRBJ1-1	ASSPSQLNTEAF
TRBV30	TRBJ2-7	AWSVTNSYEQY
TRBV6-5	TRBJ1-4	ASSSTGTGEAKLF
TRBV5-1	TRBJ1-2	ASKGGPRTISGYT
TRBV9	TRBJ2-1	ASSHSGRPSYNEQF
TRBV10-3	TRBJ1-1	AISESTGGPNTEAF
TRBV15	TRBJ2-7	ATSRDRAGGGEQY
TRBV21-1	TRBJ2-7	ASSSSRPRDGEAISYEQY
TRBV30	TRBJ2-1	AWRGDRGSYNEQF
TRBV7-9	TRBJ2-7	ASSPSGVYEQY
TRBV28	TRBJ2-7	ASSSPAGGYYEQY
TRBV28	TRBJ2-2	ASSLMRARYTGELF
TRBV7-9	TRBJ2-2	ASSTGTSGGWYTGELF
TRBV19	TRBJ1-5	ASREPGYKTGGNQPQH
TRBV19	TRBJ2-4	ASSSRTGADQNIQY
TRBV19	TRBJ1-1	ASSIDRTGGDTEAF
TRBV6-5	TRBJ1-2	ASSWATGTTGYT
TRBV7-2	TRBJ1-5	ASSYGGPRQPQH
TRBV19	TRBJ2-1	ASSSSGRAFLSDEQF
TRBV19	TRBJ1-2	ASRSRGRGYT
TRBV2	TRBJ2-5	ASERAQTQY
TRBV15	TRBJ1-1	ATSNQGSEAF
TRBV19	TRBJ1-2	ATKSGVANYGYT
TRBV9	TRBJ1-5	ASSPGLNQPQH
TRBV4-1	TRBJ1-1	ASSQARQGAFTEAF
TRBV28	TRBJ1-5	ASSFLHVGRGVKPQH